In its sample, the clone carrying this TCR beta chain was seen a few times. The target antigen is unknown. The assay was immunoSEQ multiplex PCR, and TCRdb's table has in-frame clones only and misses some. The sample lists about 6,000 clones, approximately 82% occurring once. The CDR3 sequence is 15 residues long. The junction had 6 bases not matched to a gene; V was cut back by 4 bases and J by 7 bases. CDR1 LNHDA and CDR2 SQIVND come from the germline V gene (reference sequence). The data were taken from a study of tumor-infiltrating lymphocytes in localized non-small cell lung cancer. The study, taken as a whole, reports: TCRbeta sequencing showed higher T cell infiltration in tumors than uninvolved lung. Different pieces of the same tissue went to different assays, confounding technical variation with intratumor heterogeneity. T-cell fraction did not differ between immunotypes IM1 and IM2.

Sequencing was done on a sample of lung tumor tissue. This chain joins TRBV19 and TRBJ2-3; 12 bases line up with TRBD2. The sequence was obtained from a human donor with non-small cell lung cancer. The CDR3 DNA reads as TGTGCCAGTAGTACCGCTAGCGGGGGGGCGAATACGCAGTATTTT. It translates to CASSTASGGANTQYF.